The 21 T cell receptor beta chains below were found in one sample sequenced in a study of long-term antiretroviral therapy in people with HIV. Researchers ran immunoSEQ v3.0 at survey level. The method was immunoSEQ multiplex PCR; TCRdb's version includes in-frame clones alone and lacks a portion of them. The sample includes about 22,000 clones, about 88% of them seen just once. Sequenced here: unsorted PBMCs, sampled 2.3 years after starting antiretroviral therapy. The receptors were gathered from a man in his sixties with HIV.

The chain couples TRBV5-1 to TRBJ1-6; D is unclear. Germline-derived CDR1 and CDR2 are SGHRS and YFSETQ. V was trimmed by 6 bases and J by 9 bases, leaving 10 bases between them. This CDR3 contains 12 residues. The CDR3 nucleotides read TGCGCCAGCATCTTTTCGGGTTCACCCCTCCACTTT. Amino acid sequence: CASIFSGSPLHF.

This rearrangement joins TRBV6-5 to TRBJ2-3; the D gene is possibly TRBD1 (5 bases). Trimming cost V 4 bases and J 5 bases, with 7 bases left between them. CDR1 is MNHEY and CDR2 is SVGAGI in the germline V gene. The CDR3 extends over 12 amino acids. The CDR3, as DNA: TGTGCCAGCAGTTCAGACAGAGATACGCAGTATTTT. Translating it yields CASSSDRDTQYF.

The J gene is TRBJ1-2, the V gene TRBV5-1; 7 bases align to TRBD1. This CDR3 contains 16 residues. Germline assignment: CDR1 SGHRS and CDR2 YFSETQ. V gave up 4 bases and J gave up 10 bases; unmatched junction bases: 19. Here the CDR3 reads CASSPTMTGSNQDYTF. CDR3 nucleotides: TGCGCCAGCAGCCCAACAATGACAGGGTCCAACCAGGACTACACCTTC.

The chain uses TRBV10-3 and TRBJ2-7; a weak D match, TRBD2 (5 bases). Between the trimmed V and J ends, which lost 4 bases and 6 bases, there was a span of 16 bases. Germline V gene data show CDR1 as ENHRY and CDR2 as SYGVKD. CDR3 length: 14 amino acids. CDR3 in amino acids: CAISASVAPGEQYF. Here the CDR3 DNA reads TGTGCCATCAGTGCCAGTGTAGCGCCGGGCGAGCAGTACTTC.

The chain employs TRBV7-2 and TRBJ2-5; perhaps TRBD2 as D (5 bases). CDR1 is SGHTA and CDR2 is FQGNSA in the germline V gene. The V and J ends lost 1 base and 4 bases respectively, with 10 bases between them. The CDR3 extends over 14 amino acids. The CDR3 sequence: CASSLGGLGETQYF. The CDR3 nucleotides read TGTGCCAGCAGCTTAGGAGGGCTCGGAGAGACCCAGTACTTC. The variable domain in full, completed from reference TRBV7-2 and TRBJ2-5, reads GAGVSQSPSNKVTEKGKDVELRCDPISGHTALYWYRQSLGQGLEFLIYFQGNSAPDKSGLPSDRFSAERTGGSVSTLTIQRTQQEDSAVYLCASSLGGLGETQYFGPGTRLLVL.

This clone was observed a few times. The rearrangement links TRBV19 to TRBJ1-6, with D possibly TRBD1 on 6 matching bases. V was clipped by 3 bases and J by 7 bases, with 10 bases between them. This CDR3 contains 14 residues. Per the germline V gene, CDR1 is LNHDA and CDR2 is SQIVND (reference sequence). This CDR3 reads CASSIGQGNSPLHF. DNA of the CDR3: TGTGCCAGTAGTATCGGGCAGGGGAATTCACCCCTCCACTTT.

J is TRBJ2-3 and V is TRBV5-1; 7 bases fit TRBD1. Losses at the gene ends were 4 bases for V and 0 bases for J; bases not matched to a gene: 11. Germline lookup yields CDR1 SGHRS and CDR2 YFSETQ. The CDR3 sequence is 17 residues long. CDR3 loop: CASSPGTAPGSTDTQYF. CDR3 DNA: TGCGCCAGCAGCCCGGGGACAGCCCCTGGTAGCACAGATACGCAGTATTTT.

The chain recombines TRBV7-9 with TRBJ2-2; perhaps TRBD1 as D (5 bases). This CDR3 has 14 amino acids. The germline V and J ends were trimmed by 3 bases and 4 bases, with 9 bases remaining between them. Germline CDR1 and CDR2: SEHNR and FQNEAQ (reference sequence). The CDR3 bases are TGTGCCAGCAGCTTGGACACCGTCACCGGGGAGCTGTTTTTT. Translation gives CASSLDTVTGELFF.

The chain carries TRBV18 and TRBJ1-1; D gene unclear. The germline V and J ends were trimmed by 2 bases and 1 base, with 8 bases remaining between them. The V gene's germline CDR1 is KGHSH and CDR2 LQKENI. The CDR3 sequence is 14 residues long. CDR3 nucleotides: TGTGCCAGCTCACCAACGGACGGGAACACTGAAGCTTTCTTT. Protein: CASSPTDGNTEAFF.

The gene calls are TRBV10-3 and TRBJ1-6; no firm D call. The CDR3 extends over 13 amino acids. Deletions cut 8 bases from V and 10 bases from J, with 15 bases between. CDR1 is ENHRY, CDR2 SYGVKD, per germline. The chain's CDR3 is CAISLGRDSPLHF. The CDR3 DNA reads TGTGCCATCTCCCTAGGGCGCGACTCACCCCTCCACTTT.

The chain couples TRBV7-9 to TRBJ2-7; tentatively, D is TRBD1 or TRBD2 (5 bases each). The CDR3 has 13 amino acids. The V gene lost 1 base and the J gene lost 7 bases, with 11 bases spanning the gap. Per the germline V gene, CDR1 is SEHNR and CDR2 is FQNEAQ (reference sequence). The CDR3 loop is CASSLGGGGEQYF. As DNA, the CDR3 is TGTGCCAGCAGCTTAGGTGGGGGTGGTGAGCAGTACTTC.

The rearrangement uses TRBV5-1 and TRBJ2-3, with 13 bases aligning to TRBD2. Per germline, CDR1 SGHRS and CDR2 YFSETQ. The CDR3 length is 17 residues. J was trimmed by 2 bases and V by 4 bases; bases with no gene match: 7. This CDR3 reads CASSAPLAGGITDTQYF. CDR3 DNA sequence: TGCGCCAGCAGCGCCCCACTAGCGGGAGGGATCACAGATACGCAGTATTTT. The variable domain in full, completed from reference TRBV5-1 and TRBJ2-3, reads KAGVTQTPRYLIKTRGQQVTLSCSPISGHRSVSWYQQTPGQGLQFLFEYFSETQRNKGNFPGRFSGRQFSNSRSEMNVSTLELGDSALYLCASSAPLAGGITDTQYFGPGTRLTVL.

This chain uses TRBV10-1 with TRBJ2-4, with 7 nucleotides matching TRBD2. J lost 3 bases, V lost 6 bases, and 14 bases had no gene match. CDR3 length: 17 residues. Looked up from germline, CDR1 is WNHNN and CDR2 is SYGVQD (reference sequence). The CDR3 DNA sequence: TGCGCCAGCAGCGGGTCGGGGAGGGAGCCGGTCAAAAACATTCAGTACTTC. Translation gives CASSGSGREPVKNIQYF.

The genes are TRBV14 and TRBJ1-2; 10 positions match TRBD1. CDR1 SGHDN and CDR2 FVKESK come from the germline V gene. The length of the CDR3 is 13 residues. Losses at the gene ends were 3 bases for V and 6 bases for J; bases not matched to a gene: 1. CDR3 nucleotide sequence: TGTGCCAGCAGCCAGGGACAGGGGAATGGCTACACCTTC. Translated: CASSQGQGNGYTF. The complete variable domain, with remaining parts taken from reference TRBV14 and TRBJ1-2, reads EAGVTQFPSHSVIEKGQTVTLRCDPISGHDNLYWYRRVMGKEIKFLLHFVKESKQDESGMPNNRFLAERTGGTYSTLKVQPAELEDSGVYFCASSQGQGNGYTFGSGTRLTVV.

The gene calls are TRBV6-1 and TRBJ2-5; 10 nucleotides match TRBD1. The CDR3 sequence is 13 residues long. CDR1 is MNHNS, CDR2 SASEGT, per germline. Unmatched junction bases numbered 5, after V lost 8 bases and J lost 5 bases. Here the CDR3 reads CASGQGGRETQYF. CDR3 coding DNA: TGTGCCAGCGGACAGGGGGGACGGGAGACCCAGTACTTC.

The chain links TRBV13 to TRBJ2-7; 9 positions agree with TRBD1. The V gene's germline CDR1 is PRHDT and CDR2 FYEKMQ (reference sequence). The CDR3 extends over 14 amino acids. The junction had 5 bases not matched to a gene; V was cut back by 4 bases and J by 4 bases. The CDR3 spells CASSSTGGLYEQYF. The CDR3 nucleotides read TGTGCCAGCAGCTCGACAGGGGGGTTATACGAGCAGTACTTC.

The rearrangement joins TRBV7-2 to TRBJ1-3, with TRBD1 identical over 8 bases. CDR1 SGHTA and CDR2 FQGNSA come from the germline V gene. The CDR3 consists of 17 residues. Trimming took 1 base from V and 3 from J; bases not matched to a gene: 8. The CDR3 DNA sequence: TGTGCCAGCAGCTTAGACGTCGGACAGGGCTTTGGAAACACCATATATTTT. This codes for CASSLDVGQGFGNTIYF.

The chain joins TRBV11-3 to TRBJ2-7; no clear D. The V end was cut by 0 bases, the J end by 0 bases, with 15 bases between. CDR1 is SGHNT and CDR2 is YENEEA in the germline V gene. This CDR3 has 17 amino acids. The CDR3 bases are TGTGCCAGCAGCTTAGATTTGGGCAGCGCGAGCTCCTACGAGCAGTACTTC. It translates to CASSLDLGSASSYEQYF.

The chain combines TRBV18 with TRBJ1-2; D possibly corresponds to TRBD1 (5 bases). This CDR3 region has 14 residues. Between the trimmed V and J ends, which lost 3 bases and 5 bases, there was a span of 13 bases. Germline CDR1 KGHSH, CDR2 LQKENI. CDR3 protein: CASSPLEGVYGYTF. CDR3 bases: TGTGCCAGCTCACCTCTAGAAGGGGTATATGGCTACACCTTC.

This sequence joins TRBV6-5 and TRBJ1-3; tentatively, D is TRBD1 (5 bases). CDR1 MNHEY and CDR2 SVGAGI come from the germline V gene. Trimming stripped 2 bases from V and 4 bases from J, with 6 bases between. The CDR3 is 13 amino acids. CDR3 in DNA: TGTGCCAGCAGTTACCAGGGAGGAAACACCATATATTTT. This encodes CASSYQGGNTIYF.

The chain carries TRBV18 and TRBJ2-3, with D uncertain. Per germline, CDR1 KGHSH and CDR2 LQKENI. This CDR3 comprises 12 residues. Between the trimmed V and J ends, which lost 3 bases and 2 bases, there was a span of 3 bases. CDR3 nucleotides: TGTGCCAGCTCACCGGACACAGATACGCAGTATTTT. Translation gives CASSPDTDTQYF.